The T cell receptor (beta chain) described here comes from a study of T cell responses to AZD1222 COVID-19 vaccine. Study-level findings and limits: Increased Spike-specific TCR breadth and depth were observed after two AZD1222 doses. Samples come after the peak T cell response, not at day 14. Donors skewed white British and female; clonal diversity was possibly underestimated.

Sequenced by immunoSEQ multiplex PCR; TCRdb stores in-frame clones only, minus some. The top ten hold 6% to 7.5% of the sample, which has around 59,000 clones, 89% seen once. Trimming took off 0 bases at V and 5 bases at J, with 11 bases between the two ends. The CDR3 spans 15 residues. Per the germline V gene, CDR1 is SGDLS and CDR2 is YYNGEE. On this clone itself: Its antigen remains unknown.

The clonotype originates from an adult who received the AZD1222 COVID-19 vaccine. The genes are TRBV9 and TRBJ2-2, with D perhaps TRBD2 (5 bases). Sample: peripheral blood, taken 28 days after the second AZD1222 dose. CDR3 loop: CASSVGGMGTGELFF. The CDR3 region has the DNA TGTGCCAGCAGCGTAGGAGGGATGGGGACCGGGGAGCTGTTTTTT.